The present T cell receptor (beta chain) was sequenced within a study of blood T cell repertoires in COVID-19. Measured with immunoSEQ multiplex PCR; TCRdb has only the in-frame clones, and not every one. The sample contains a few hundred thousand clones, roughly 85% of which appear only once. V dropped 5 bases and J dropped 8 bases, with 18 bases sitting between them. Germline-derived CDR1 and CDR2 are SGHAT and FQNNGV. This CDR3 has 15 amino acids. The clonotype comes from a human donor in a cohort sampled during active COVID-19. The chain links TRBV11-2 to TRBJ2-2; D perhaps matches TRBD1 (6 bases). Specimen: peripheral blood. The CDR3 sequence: CASSPLQGMKGELFF. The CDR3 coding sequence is TGTGCCAGCAGCCCCCTACAGGGCATGAAGGGGGAGCTGTTTTTT.